A single T cell receptor beta chain is shown here with its context. In the original processing: Counts of nucleated cells, estimated from reference gene primer amplification, were obtained. Method: immunoSEQ multiplex PCR; TCRdb's copy keeps in-frame clones and lacks some. The DNA gave D and trimming, while V, J and clone size come from that table. The data contain about 190,000 clones, less than 80% of them singletons. The data are from a study of blood T cell repertoires in COVID-19. On the study more broadly: Acute and convalescent COVID-19 samples came from the United States, Italy and Spain. The analysed material was cDNA or gDNA that came from T cells, B-cell-depleted T cells, or PBMCs.

Trimming removed 0 bases from V and 6 bases from J; junction bases left unmatched: 5. CDR3 length: 15 residues. Germline assignment: CDR1 SGHRS and CDR2 YFSETQ. The chain employs TRBV5-1 and TRBJ2-4, with 8 nucleotides matching TRBD1. This TCR was sampled from a woman between 50 and 59 years old with acute or convalescent COVID-19. The specimen sequenced was peripheral blood. CDR3 bases: TGCGCCAGCAGCTTGGAGACAGGGGACGGAAACATTCAGTACTTC. Translating it yields CASSLETGDGNIQYF.